Following are 14 T cell receptor beta chains from one sample sequenced in a study of T cell repertoires in cytomegalovirus infection. These receptors have no known antigen. TCRdb reprocessed the reads via MiXCR and lists one record per CDR3 protein. The sample lists about 130,000 distinct CDR3 sequences, under 30% occurring once. Material: PBMCs, sequenced either directly or after in vitro stimulation (not recorded which). The receptors shown here come from a human donor in good health (CMV status not recorded). Some clones in this sample may be carry-over from other donors' samples.

The genes are TRBV19 and TRBJ1-5, with 9 bases matching TRBD1. The CDR3 sequence is 16 residues long. V lost 5 bases, J lost 2 bases, and 7 bases stayed unmatched. Germline V gene lookup returns CDR1 LNHDA and CDR2 SQIVND (reference sequence). The CDR3 sequence: CASSPGQGLRNQPQHF. CDR3 DNA: TGTGCCAGTAGTCCCGGACAGGGGCTTCGCAATCAGCCCCAGCATTTT. The full variable domain, in which reference TRBV19 and TRBJ1-5 provide the parts outside the CDR3, is DGGITQSPKYLFRKEGQNVTLSCEQNLNHDAMYWYRQDPGQGLRLIYYSQIVNDFQKGDIAEGYSVSREKKESFPLTVTSAQKNPTAFYLCASSPGQGLRNQPQHFGDGTRLSIL.

This clonotype has ten or more counts. The chain combines TRBV7-2 with TRBJ2-1; D possibly corresponds to TRBD1 (5 bases). The germline V and J ends were trimmed by 4 bases and 11 bases, with 12 bases remaining between them. CDR1 and CDR2 from the germline V gene are SGHTA and FQGNSA. This CDR3 spans 12 amino acids. DNA of the CDR3: TGTGCCAGCAGCTCAGATAGGGGTAAGCAGTTCTTC. It is translated as CASSSDRGKQFF.

This clonotype appeared a single time. The chain has TRBV28 and TRBJ1-2; D uncertain. The CDR3 is 12 amino acids. The germline V gene has CDR1 MDHEN and CDR2 SYDVKM. V lost 8 bases to trimming and J lost 4 bases, with 11 bases between them. The chain's CDR3 is CASGLTSYGYTF. CDR3 sequence (DNA): TGTGCCAGCGGTCTCACGAGCTATGGCTACACCTTC.

This clonotype showed up many times. The rearrangement links TRBV12-3 or TRBV12-4 to TRBJ2-1; 13 bases are shared with TRBD2. The V segment lost 3 bases and the J segment 8 bases; nucleotides outside the gene matches: 13. CDR3 length: 18 amino acids. CDR3: CASSLIIGTSGERDEQFF. The CDR3 bases are TGTGCCAGCAGTTTGATTATCGGGACTAGCGGGGAAAGGGATGAGCAGTTCTTC.

This clonotype has just a few counts. This chain connects TRBV6-8 to TRBJ2-1; D gene uncertain. CDR3 length: 14 amino acids. CDR1 and CDR2 from the germline V gene are MNHGY and SAAAGT. The V and J ends lost 6 bases and 1 base respectively, with 10 bases between them. The DNA for the CDR3 is TGTGCCAGCAGCTTCAGGTTATCCTACAATGAGCAGTTCTTC. Its translation: CASSFRLSYNEQFF.

In this sample, this clonotype turned up many times. The chain has TRBV7-2 and TRBJ2-7; D ambiguous. This CDR3 has 14 amino acids. Germline assignment: CDR1 SGHTA and CDR2 FQGNSA. V was clipped by 1 base and J by 4 bases, with 11 bases between them. The CDR3 region is CASSLGGGTYEQYV. CDR3 in DNA: TGTGCCAGCAGCTTAGGCGGCGGAACATACGAGCAGTACGTC.

This clonotype was detected once. One end of the junction is discordant with germline, which a read error may explain. The gene calls are TRBV14 and TRBJ2-2; maybe TRBD2 (5 bases). CDR1 and CDR2 (germline): SGHDN, FVKESK. The CDR3 loop spans 15 amino acids. In nucleotides, the CDR3 is TGTGCCAGCAGCCACGGACTTCCGAACACCGAGGAGCTGTTTTTT. Residues: CASSHGLPNTEELFF. Together with reference TRBV14 and TRBJ2-2, the CDR3 gives the full variable domain: EAGVTQFPSHSVIEKGQTVTLRCDPISGHDNLYWYRRVMGKEIKFLLHFVKESKQDESGMPNNRFLAERTGGTYSTLKVQPAELEDSGVYFCASSHGLPNTEELFFGEGSRLTVL.

The rearrangement uses TRBV11-3 and TRBJ2-7; 10 bases are shared with TRBD2. Trimming at V came to 0 bases and at J to 5 bases, leaving 10 bases not matched to a gene. The CDR3 spans 17 residues. The germline gives CDR1 SGHNT, CDR2 YENEEA. CDR3: CASSLDSKLAGFDEQYV. As DNA, the CDR3 is TGTGCCAGCAGCTTAGATTCGAAACTAGCGGGATTCGACGAGCAGTACGTC.

The V and J genes are TRBV30 and TRBJ1-5; D may be TRBD1 (6 bases). Germline V gene sequence: CDR1 GTSNPN, CDR2 SVGIG (reference sequence). The CDR3 is made up of 13 amino acids. Trimming left V 3 bases short and J 3 bases short, with 9 bases between. Here the CDR3 reads CAWRGGLNQPQHF. CDR3 bases: TGTGCCTGGAGGGGGGGGCTCAATCAGCCCCAGCATTTT.

The chain carries TRBV5-4 and TRBJ2-2; TRBD2 matches 14 bases. The V segment lost 3 bases and the J segment 4 bases; nucleotides outside the gene matches: 8. The germline V gene has CDR1 SGHNT and CDR2 YYREEE (reference sequence). The CDR3 is made up of 18 amino acids. The CDR3 nucleotides read TGTGCCAGCAGCTCGGGACTAGCGGGAGCAGTGGGCACCGGGGAGCTGTTTTTT. This translates into CASSSGLAGAVGTGELFF.

The V call is TRBV6-8, the J call TRBJ1-6; no firm D call. Trimming removed 2 bases from V and 5 bases from J, with 7 bases in between. The CDR3 runs to 14 residues. Germline lookup yields CDR1 MNHGY and CDR2 SAAAGT. CDR3 region: CASSYVGNNSPLHF. CDR3 bases: TGTGCCAGCAGTTACGTCGGGAATAATTCACCCCTCCACTTT.

In this sample, this clonotype turned up a few times. The gene calls are TRBV28 and TRBJ2-7; 11 nucleotides match TRBD1. This CDR3 region has 16 residues. The J segment lost 1 base and the V segment lost 2 bases, leaving 4 bases of the junction unmatched. The V gene's germline CDR1 is MDHEN and CDR2 SYDVKM. The CDR3 is CASSLPRDRGSYEQYF. CDR3 nucleotide sequence: TGTGCCAGCAGTTTACCCCGGGACAGGGGGTCCTACGAGCAGTACTTC.

V and J are TRBV14 and TRBJ2-3; either TRBD1 or TRBD2 may fit D (5 bases each). Germline CDR1 reads SGHDN; CDR2 reads FVKESK. CDR3 length equals 13 residues. V was shortened by 1 base and J by 8 bases, with 10 bases between the two germline ends. CDR3 DNA: TGTGCCAGCAGCCAAGCTCAGGGAGTTACGCAGTATTTT. Amino acids: CASSQAQGVTQYF.

The sample holds many counts of this clonotype. The chain joins TRBV7-8 to TRBJ2-5; 7 bases map to TRBD1. The CDR3 has 14 amino acids. Germline V gives CDR1 SGHVS, CDR2 FQNEAQ. The V and J ends lost 5 bases and 3 bases, in that order; junction bases with no gene match: 6. CDR3 in DNA: TGTGCCAGCAGCACCGGACAGGTTAAAGAGACCCAGTACTTC. Amino acid sequence: CASSTGQVKETQYF. Combining the CDR3 with reference TRBV7-8 and TRBJ2-5 gives the whole variable domain GAGVSQSPRYKVAKRGQDVALRCDPISGHVSLFWYQQALGQGPEFLTYFQNEAQLDKSGLPSDRFFAERPEGSVSTLKIQRTQQEDSAVYLCASSTGQVKETQYFGPGTRLLVL.